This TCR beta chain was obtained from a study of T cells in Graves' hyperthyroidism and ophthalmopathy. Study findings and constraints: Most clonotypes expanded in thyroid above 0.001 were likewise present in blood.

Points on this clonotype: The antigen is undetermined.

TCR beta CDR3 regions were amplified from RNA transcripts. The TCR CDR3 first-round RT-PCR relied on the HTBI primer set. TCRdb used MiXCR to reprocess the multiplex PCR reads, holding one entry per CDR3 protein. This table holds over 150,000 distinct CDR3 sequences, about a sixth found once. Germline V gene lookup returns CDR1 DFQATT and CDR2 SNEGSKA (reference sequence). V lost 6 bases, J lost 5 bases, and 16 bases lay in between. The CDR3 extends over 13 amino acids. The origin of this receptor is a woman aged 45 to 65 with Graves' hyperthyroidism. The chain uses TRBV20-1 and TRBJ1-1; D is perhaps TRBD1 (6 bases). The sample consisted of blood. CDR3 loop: CSASREGQTEAFF. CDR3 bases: TGCAGTGCCTCGCGGGAGGGACAAACTGAAGCTTTCTTT.